A selection of T cell receptor beta chains follows, all from one sample in a study of shared clonotypes between healthy human individuals. The repertoire was sequenced with immunoSEQ multiplex PCR; TCRdb's copy has only in-frame clones and lacks some. The sample contains around 500,000 clones, approximately 84% of which appear only once. Material: PBMCs. These TCRs come from a woman aged 40-49 years in good health. Some clones in this sample may be carry-over from other donors' samples. Both conserved end residues are part of each CDR3. The D gene is left open where the match is weak. The size entry is marked missing in some rows and otherwise reads once, few, many or a size class.

CDR3: CASSYSGARNTEAFF
DNA: TGTGCCAGCAGTTACTCCGGGGCCAGGAACACTGAAGCTTTCTTT
D: -
V: TRBV6-5
size: few
J: TRBJ1-1

CDR3: CAWSTRSRGTEAFF
DNA: TGTGCCTGGAGTACGAGGAGTAGGGGTACTGAAGCTTTCTTT
D: -
V: TRBV30
size: -
J: TRBJ1-1

CDR3: CASQGAAVEQYF
DNA: TGTGCCAGCCAGGGGGCAGCGGTCGAGCAGTACTTC
D: TRBD1
V: TRBV18
size: -
J: TRBJ2-7

CDR3: CSVDGGLNGAQHF
DNA: TGCAGCGTTGATGGGGGTCTAAATGGGGCCCAGCATTTT
D: -
V: TRBV29-1
size: -
J: TRBJ1-5

CDR3: CASSTAGQYLLYGYTF
DNA: TGTGCCAGCAGCACCGCGGGACAGTACCTACTCTATGGCTACACCTTC
D: TRBD1
V: TRBV7-9
size: -
J: TRBJ1-2

CDR3: CASISYPEDTEAFF
DNA: TGTGCCAGCATATCCTATCCGGAGGACACTGAGGCGTTCTTT
D: -
V: TRBV6-6
size: -
J: TRBJ1-1

CDR3: CASSLPFEESSSYTF
DNA: TGTGCCAGCAGCCTCCCGTTTGAGGAGTCGTCAAGCTACACCTTC
D: -
V: TRBV7-9
size: -
J: TRBJ1-2

CDR3: CASSPFAVGYTF
DNA: TGTGCCAGCAGCCCCTTTGCGGTTGGCTACACCTTC
D: -
V: TRBV14
size: -
J: TRBJ1-2

CDR3: CASNNQGAGEQFF
DNA: TGTGCCAGCAACAATCAGGGGGCGGGTGAGCAGTTCTTC
D: TRBD1
V: TRBV2
size: -
J: TRBJ2-1

CDR3: CASSTQGLASETQYF
DNA: TGTGCCAGTAGTACCCAGGGACTAGCCTCAGAGACCCAGTACTTC
D: TRBD2
V: TRBV19
size: -
J: TRBJ2-5

CDR3: CATSRDRGSGSQETQYF
DNA: TGTGCCACCAGCAGAGATCGGGGTAGCGGGAGTCAAGAGACCCAGTACTTC
D: TRBD2
V: TRBV15
size: few
J: TRBJ2-5

CDR3: CASSLGTEQYF
DNA: TGTGCCAGCAGTCTAGGGACCGAGCAGTACTTC
D: -
V: TRBV27
size: -
J: TRBJ2-7

CDR3: CASSPRQPPEPQHF
DNA: TGTGCCAGCTCACCCCGACAGCCCCCGGAGCCCCAGCATTTT
D: -
V: TRBV18
size: -
J: TRBJ1-5

CDR3: CAISESRGDQPQHF
DNA: TGTGCCATCAGTGAGTCGCGGGGGGATCAGCCCCAGCATTTT
D: -
V: TRBV10-3
size: -
J: TRBJ1-5

CDR3: CAISERLGPTSTDTQYF
DNA: TGTGCCATCAGTGAGCGCCTCGGACCCACCAGCACAGATACGCAGTATTTT
D: -
V: TRBV10-3
size: -
J: TRBJ2-3

CDR3: CASSQVAGTGGLYEQYF
DNA: TGTGCCAGCAGCCAAGTCGCCGGGACAGGGGGATTGTACGAGCAGTACTTC
D: TRBD1
V: TRBV4-2
size: -
J: TRBJ2-7

CDR3: CASSDYRSETQYF
DNA: TGTGCCAGCAGCGACTACAGGTCGGAGACCCAGTACTTC
D: -
V: TRBV7-2
size: -
J: TRBJ2-5

CDR3: CASSGNRGSNQPQHF
DNA: TGCGCCAGCAGTGGGAACAGGGGGAGCAATCAGCCCCAGCATTTT
D: TRBD1
V: TRBV10-2
size: -
J: TRBJ1-5

CDR3: CASSPGREPYEQYF
DNA: TGTGCCAGCAGTCCCGGACGAGAACCCTACGAGCAGTACTTC
D: -
V: TRBV28
size: -
J: TRBJ2-7

CDR3: CASSPDRGSEKLFF
DNA: TGCGCCAGCAGCCCGGACAGGGGCTCTGAAAAACTGTTTTTT
D: TRBD1
V: TRBV5-1
size: -
J: TRBJ1-4

CDR3: CASSPQTGDDTEAFF
DNA: TGTGCCAGCAGCCCTCAAACAGGGGATGACACTGAAGCTTTCTTT
D: TRBD1
V: TRBV5-6
size: -
J: TRBJ1-1